The 5 T cell receptor beta chains reported below all come from one sample, sequenced in a study of blood T cell repertoires in COVID-19. Clones were read by immunoSEQ multiplex PCR, and TCRdb kept only the in-frame ones, dropping some. The table shows some 460,000 clones, with nearly 90% occurring only once. The sequencing sample was made of PBMCs or T cells enriched from blood (not recorded which). These receptors all stem from a woman between 18 and 29 years old with acute COVID-19.

This rearrangement joins TRBV27 to TRBJ1-5; D is possibly TRBD1 (6 bases). The germline V and J ends were trimmed by 3 bases and 2 bases, with 11 bases remaining between them. There are 15 residues in the CDR3. Germline assignment: CDR1 MNHEY and CDR2 SMNVEV (reference sequence). The chain's CDR3 is CASSLYRARNQPQHF. As DNA, the CDR3 is TGTGCCAGCAGTTTGTACAGGGCTCGCAATCAGCCCCAGCATTTT.

This clone was recorded a few times. CDR3 in DNA: TGTGCCAGCAGCGTAGTAGGACAACAGGTGAGCTCCTACAATGAGCAGTTCTTC. Translated, it gives CASSVVGQQVSSYNEQFF. This chain connects TRBV9 to TRBJ2-1, with D tentatively TRBD1 (5 bases). This CDR3 has 18 amino acids. Germline V CDR1 and CDR2: SGDLS, YYNGEE. V lost 0 bases, J lost 0 bases, and 16 bases lay in between.

CDR3 coding DNA: TGTGCCAGCAGCTTGGGAGGACTAGCGAACGAGCAGTACTTC. Protein sequence: CASSLGGLANEQYF. The V call is TRBV5-6, the J call TRBJ2-7; 9 bases are a match to TRBD2. There are 14 residues in the CDR3. The V segment lost 0 bases and the J segment 5 bases; nucleotides outside the gene matches: 3. The V gene's germline CDR1 is SGHDT and CDR2 YYEEEE.

This rearrangement joins TRBV5-1 to TRBJ2-1; D remains ambiguous. Trimming took off 5 bases at V and 4 bases at J, with 13 bases between the two ends. This CDR3 has 14 amino acids. Germline-derived CDR1 and CDR2 are SGHRS and YFSETQ. CDR3 in DNA: TGCGCCAGCAGTGGAGCACTTCAATACAATGAGCAGTTCTTC. Translated, it gives CASSGALQYNEQFF.

This chain joins TRBV7-2 and TRBJ2-1; 9 bases are shared with TRBD2. Germline lookup yields CDR1 SGHTA and CDR2 FQGNSA. The CDR3 totals 15 residues. The V gene end was trimmed by 3 bases and the J gene end by 7 bases; junction bases not matched to a gene: 7. The CDR3, as DNA: TGTGCCAGCAGCTTCTTAGCGGGGGCTCGTAATGAGCAGTTCTTC. It encodes CASSFLAGARNEQFF.